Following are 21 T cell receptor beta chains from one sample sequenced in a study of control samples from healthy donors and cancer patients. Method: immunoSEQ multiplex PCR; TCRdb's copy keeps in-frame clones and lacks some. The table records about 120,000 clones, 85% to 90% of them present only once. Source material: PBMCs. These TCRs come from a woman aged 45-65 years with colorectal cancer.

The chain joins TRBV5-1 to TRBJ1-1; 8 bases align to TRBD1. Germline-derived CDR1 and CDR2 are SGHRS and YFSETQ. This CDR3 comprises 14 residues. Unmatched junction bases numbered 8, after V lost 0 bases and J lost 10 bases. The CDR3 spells CASSLGGTGAGAFF. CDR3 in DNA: TGCGCCAGCAGCTTGGGGGGGACAGGCGCGGGAGCTTTCTTT.

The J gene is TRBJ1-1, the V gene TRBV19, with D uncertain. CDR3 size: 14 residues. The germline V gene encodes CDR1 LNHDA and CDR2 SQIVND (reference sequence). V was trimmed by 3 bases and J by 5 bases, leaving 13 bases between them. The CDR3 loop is CASSISLQGTEAFF. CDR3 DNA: TGTGCCAGTAGTATTTCCCTCCAAGGGACTGAAGCTTTCTTT.

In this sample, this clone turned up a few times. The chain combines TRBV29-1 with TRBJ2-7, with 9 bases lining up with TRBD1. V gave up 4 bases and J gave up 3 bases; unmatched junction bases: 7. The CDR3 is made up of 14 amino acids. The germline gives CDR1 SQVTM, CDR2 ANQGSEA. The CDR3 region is CSVAGTGSNYEQYF. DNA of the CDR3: TGCAGCGTTGCCGGGACAGGGTCAAACTACGAGCAGTACTTC.

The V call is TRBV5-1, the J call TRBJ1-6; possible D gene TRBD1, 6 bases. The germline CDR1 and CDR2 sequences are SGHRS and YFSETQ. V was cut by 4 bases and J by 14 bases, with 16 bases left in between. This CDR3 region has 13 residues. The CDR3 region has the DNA TGCGCCAGCAGCACGGGACATGCCTTGGCCCTCCACTTT. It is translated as CASSTGHALALHF.

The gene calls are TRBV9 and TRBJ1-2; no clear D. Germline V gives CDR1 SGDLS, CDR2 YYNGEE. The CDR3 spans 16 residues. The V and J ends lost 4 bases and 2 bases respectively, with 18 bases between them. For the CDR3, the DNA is TGTGCCAGCAGCATGGGTTTTGGTCTTAGCAACTATGGCTACACCTTC. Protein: CASSMGFGLSNYGYTF.

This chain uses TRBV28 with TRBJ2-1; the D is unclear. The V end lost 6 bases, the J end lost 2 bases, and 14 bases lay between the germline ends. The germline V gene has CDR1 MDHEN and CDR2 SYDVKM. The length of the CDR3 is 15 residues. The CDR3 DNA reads TGTGCCAGCAGCCGATCCCCCGTACCCTACAATGAGCAGTTCTTC. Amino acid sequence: CASSRSPVPYNEQFF.

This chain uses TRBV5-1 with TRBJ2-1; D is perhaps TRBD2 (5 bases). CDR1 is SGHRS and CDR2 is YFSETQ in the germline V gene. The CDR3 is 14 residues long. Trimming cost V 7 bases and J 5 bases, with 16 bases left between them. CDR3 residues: CASGYGGRNNEQFF. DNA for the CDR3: TGCGCCAGCGGGTACGGCGGGCGGAACAATGAGCAGTTCTTC.

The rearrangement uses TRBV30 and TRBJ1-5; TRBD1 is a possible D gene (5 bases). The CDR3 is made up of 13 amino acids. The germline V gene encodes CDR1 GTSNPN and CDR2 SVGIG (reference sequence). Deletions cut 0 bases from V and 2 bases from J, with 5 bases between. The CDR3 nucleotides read TGTGCCTGGAGTGTACAGGGCAATCAGCCCCAGCATTTT. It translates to CAWSVQGNQPQHF.

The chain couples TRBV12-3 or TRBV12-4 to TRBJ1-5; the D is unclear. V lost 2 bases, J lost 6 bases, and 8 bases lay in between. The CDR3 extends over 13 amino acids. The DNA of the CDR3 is TGTGCCAGCAGTTTATTCGTCCGTCAGCCCCAGCATTTT. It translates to CASSLFVRQPQHF.

The CDR3 sequence: CASSLSPTRNTEAFF. The CDR3 DNA reads TGCGCCAGCAGCTTGTCCCCGACACGGAACACTGAAGCTTTCTTT. V usage is TRBV5-1 and J usage is TRBJ1-1; D ambiguous. V was trimmed by 1 base and J by 1 base, leaving 11 bases between them. Germline loops: CDR1 SGHRS, CDR2 YFSETQ. This CDR3 region has 15 residues.

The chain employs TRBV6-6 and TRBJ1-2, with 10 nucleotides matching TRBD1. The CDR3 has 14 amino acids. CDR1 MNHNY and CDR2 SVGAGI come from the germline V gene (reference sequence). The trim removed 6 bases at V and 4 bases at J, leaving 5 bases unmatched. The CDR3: CASRGTGEFYGYTF. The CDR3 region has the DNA TGTGCCAGCAGAGGGACAGGGGAATTCTATGGCTACACCTTC.

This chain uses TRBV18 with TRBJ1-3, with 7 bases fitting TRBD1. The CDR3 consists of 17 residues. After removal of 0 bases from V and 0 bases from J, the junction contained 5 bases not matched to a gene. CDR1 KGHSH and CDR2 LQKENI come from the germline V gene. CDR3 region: CASSPPGQSFSGNTIYF. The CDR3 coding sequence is TGTGCCAGCTCACCACCGGGACAGTCGTTCTCTGGAAACACCATATATTTT.

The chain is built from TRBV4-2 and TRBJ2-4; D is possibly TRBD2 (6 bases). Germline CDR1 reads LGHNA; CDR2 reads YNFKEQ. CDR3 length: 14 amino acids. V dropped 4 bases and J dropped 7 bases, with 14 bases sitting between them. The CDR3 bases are TGTGCCAGCAGCCTCGGGACTTTGGGGAACATTCAGTACTTC. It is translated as CASSLGTLGNIQYF.

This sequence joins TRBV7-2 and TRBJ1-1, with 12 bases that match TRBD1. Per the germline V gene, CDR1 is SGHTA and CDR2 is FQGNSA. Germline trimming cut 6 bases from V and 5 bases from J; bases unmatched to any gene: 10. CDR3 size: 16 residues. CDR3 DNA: TGTGCCAGCAGGGACCGGGACAGGGGGCCGGGGACTGAAGCTTTCTTT. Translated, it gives CASRDRDRGPGTEAFF.

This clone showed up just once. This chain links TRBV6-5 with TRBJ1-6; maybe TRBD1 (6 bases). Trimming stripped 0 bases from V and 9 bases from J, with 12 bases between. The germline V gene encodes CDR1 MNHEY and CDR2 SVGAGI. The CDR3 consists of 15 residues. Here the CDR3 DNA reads TGTGCCAGCAGTTACTCGTCAGGGGAGGTTTCACCCCTCCACTTT. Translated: CASSYSSGEVSPLHF.

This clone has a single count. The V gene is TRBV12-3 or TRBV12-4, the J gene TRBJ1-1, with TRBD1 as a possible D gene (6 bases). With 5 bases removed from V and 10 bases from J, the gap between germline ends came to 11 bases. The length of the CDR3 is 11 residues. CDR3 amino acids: CASSRLGGAFF. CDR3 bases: TGTGCCAGCAGTCGGTTAGGGGGAGCTTTCTTT.

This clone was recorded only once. CDR3 amino acids: CATSREGTLSSYEQYF. The CDR3 nucleotides are TGTGCCACCAGCAGGGAGGGGACTCTCAGCTCCTACGAGCAGTACTTC. The J gene is TRBJ2-7, the V gene TRBV15; TRBD2 is a possible D gene (6 bases). V was shortened by 3 bases and J by 0 bases, with 15 bases between the two germline ends. Germline V lookup: CDR1 LNHNV, CDR2 YYDKDF (reference sequence). The CDR3 extends over 16 amino acids.

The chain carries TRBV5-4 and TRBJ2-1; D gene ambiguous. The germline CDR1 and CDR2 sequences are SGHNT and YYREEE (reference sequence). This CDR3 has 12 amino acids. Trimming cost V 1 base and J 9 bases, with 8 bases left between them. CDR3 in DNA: TGTGCCAGCAGCTTGTCGCCGACTGAGCAGTTCTTC. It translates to CASSLSPTEQFF.

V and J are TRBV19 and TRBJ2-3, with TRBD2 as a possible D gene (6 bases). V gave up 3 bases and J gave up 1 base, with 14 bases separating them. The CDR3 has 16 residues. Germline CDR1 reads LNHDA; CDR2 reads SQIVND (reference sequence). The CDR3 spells CASSIDGRRGTDTQYF. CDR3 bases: TGTGCCAGTAGTATTGATGGGAGGCGTGGCACAGATACGCAGTATTTT.

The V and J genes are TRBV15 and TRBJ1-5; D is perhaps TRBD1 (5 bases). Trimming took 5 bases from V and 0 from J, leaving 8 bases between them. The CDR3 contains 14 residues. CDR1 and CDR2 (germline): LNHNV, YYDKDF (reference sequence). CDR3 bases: TGTGCCACCAGCGTGGGGGATAGCAATCAGCCCCAGCATTTT. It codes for CATSVGDSNQPQHF.

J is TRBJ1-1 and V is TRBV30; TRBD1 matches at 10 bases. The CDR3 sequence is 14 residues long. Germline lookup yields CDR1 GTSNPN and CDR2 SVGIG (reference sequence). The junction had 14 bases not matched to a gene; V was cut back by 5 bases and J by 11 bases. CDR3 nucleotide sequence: TGTGCCTGGGCAGTGGGACAGGGGTCGAAGGGGGCTTTCTTT. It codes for CAWAVGQGSKGAFF.